This entry features one T cell receptor (beta chain) sequence. What this receptor recognizes is not known. There are no base qualities to consult, and no much larger clone falls within one base. V lost 5 bases and J lost 0 bases; the stretch between them is 6 bases long. The CDR3 starts with the cysteine, ends with the phenylalanine, and has 13 residues. Only CDR3 DNA is held: 39 bases, read in frame from base 1. Reading the germline V gene (reference sequence) gives CDR1 SEHNR and CDR2 FQNEAQ. TCRbeta CDR3 regions were amplified from genomic DNA by means of the immunoSEQ Assay, a bias-controlled multiplex PCR. On the authors' methods: Nucleated cell counts per sample were estimated from amplification of reference gene primers within the assay. To quantify the absolute abundance of each unique TCRbeta CDR3 rearrangement, sequence reads were collapsed and filtered. Productive Simpson clonality was computed per sample as the square root of Simpson's diversity index over productive rearrangements. Held by TCRdb, this immuneACCESS table contains in-frame sequences only and omits some clones. Under half of the omission traces to an unresolved V gene where checked; the cause of the rest is unknown. V, J and clone size derive from that table, while D and trimming were established from the DNA sequence. The sample records some 29,000 clones, around 90% of which are singletons. Roughly 4% of the sample belongs to the ten largest clones.

These data belong to a study of blood T cell repertoires in COVID-19 (dated by TCRdb to 2020 to 2022). Broadly, across the study: Samples covering the acute and convalescent phases of COVID-19 were provided by collaborators in the United States, Italy and Spain. Sample metadata almost always included a de-identified subject ID, COVID-19 status, age in years and sex. HLA class I and class II types, where available, came from metadata supplied by the sample provider rather than from assay-based typing. The repertoires were released in a freely available public database intended as a resource for research on the immune response to SARS-CoV-2. The prospective study material was composed of cDNA or gDNA derived from T cells, B-cell-depleted T cells, or PBMCs. Subjects who had been exposed to COVID-19, were actively infected with it, or had recovered from it provided the deeply sampled blood TCRbeta repertoires that made up the dataset. The samples were drawn from the first 160 participants of the ongoing ImmuneRACE study and from 950 to 1,500 subjects provided by 6 global collaborators.

Beyond this particular receptor, the publication reports: How much clinical and demographic metadata was included differed by source and by participant, and the metadata was provided uncurated.

Collaborating institutions collected whole blood in K2EDTA tubes following their own protocols. For TCRbeta analysis, collaborators shipped samples in one of three forms: frozen whole blood, isolated PBMCs, or DNA extracted from either of those sample types. The rearrangement joined TRBV7-9 to TRBJ2-3, with the D gene not clear enough to name. Sequences were obtained from peripheral blood. The sequence derives from a human donor in a cohort sampled during active COVID-19. The DNA sequence reads TGTGCCAGCAGCCCGTTGAGCACAGATACGCAGTATTTT. This codes for CASSPLSTDTQYF.